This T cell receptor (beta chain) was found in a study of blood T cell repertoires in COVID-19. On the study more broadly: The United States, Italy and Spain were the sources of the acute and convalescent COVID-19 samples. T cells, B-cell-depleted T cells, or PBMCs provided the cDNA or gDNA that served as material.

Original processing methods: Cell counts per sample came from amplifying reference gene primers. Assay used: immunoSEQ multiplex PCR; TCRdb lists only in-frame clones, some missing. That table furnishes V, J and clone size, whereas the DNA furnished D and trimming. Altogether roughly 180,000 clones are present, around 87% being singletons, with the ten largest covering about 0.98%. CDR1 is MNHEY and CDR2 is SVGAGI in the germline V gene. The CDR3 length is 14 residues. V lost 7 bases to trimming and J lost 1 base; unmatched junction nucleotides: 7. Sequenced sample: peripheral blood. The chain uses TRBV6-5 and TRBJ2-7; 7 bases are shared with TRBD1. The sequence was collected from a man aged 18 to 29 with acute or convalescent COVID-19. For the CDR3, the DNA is TGTGCCAGCATATCCCCGGGACAGTCCTACGAGCAGTACTTC. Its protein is CASISPGQSYEQYF.